These T cell receptor beta chains were read from a single sample in a study of response to subunit inactivated influenza vaccine. TCRdb itself ran the RT-PCR reads through MiXCR, one entry per CDR3 protein. Of about 540,000 distinct CDR3 sequences in the sample, roughly 23% were seen once. These data are also associated with another study on T cells expressing NK-cell markers.

Sequencing used CD4+ T cells sorted from PBMCs, obtained roughly 12 days after vaccination. These TCRs come from a middle-aged man who received an inactivated influenza vaccine. Each CDR3 is given with its conserved first and last residue. D genes are given only for firm matches. For some rows the clone size is stated as once, few or many, or as a class when expanded; others skip it.

TRBJ2-7,TRBV20-1,TRBD1,-,TGCAGTGCTGTAGGACAGGGGGTCTACGAGCAGTACTTC,CSAVGQGVYEQYF
TRBJ2-2,TRBV20-1,-,-,TGCAGTGCTTATGGGGGTCCGAACACCGGGGAGCTGTTTTTT,CSAYGGPNTGELFF
TRBJ2-7,TRBV7-6,-,few,TGTGCCAGCAGCTTCTTCCCGAGGGGGTATGGCTACGAGCAGTACTTC,CASSFFPRGYGYEQYF
TRBJ2-1,TRBV15,-,few,TGTGCCACCAGCCGGGGCTTCAATGAGCAGTTCTTC,CATSRGFNEQFF
TRBJ2-1,TRBV5-1,TRBD1,many,TGCGCCAGCAGCCAGGGGACAGGTCCCTACAATGAGCAGTTCTTC,CASSQGTGPYNEQFF
TRBJ2-1,TRBV7-9,-,-,TGTGCCAGCAGACCTATGGAGGGAGTTGTGAACAATGAGCAGTTCTTC,CASRPMEGVVNNEQFF
TRBJ2-5,TRBV20-1,-,once,TGCAGTGCTTTAAGAGCTCAAGAGACCCAGTACTTC,CSALRAQETQYF
TRBJ2-2,TRBV27,TRBD1,-,TGTGCCAGCAGTCCCGACAAAAGGACGGGACAGGGGCGGCACACCGGGGAGCTGTTTTTT,CASSPDKRTGQGRHTGELFF
TRBJ1-2,TRBV25-1,TRBD1,-,TGTGCCAGCAGTGCTGGGACAGTATATGGCTACACCTTC,CASSAGTVYGYTF
TRBJ2-2,TRBV7-2,-,few,TGTGCCAGCAGCTTTAAGCTGGCCCTGAACACCGGGGAGCTGTTTTTT,CASSFKLALNTGELFF
TRBJ2-5,TRBV6-2/TRBV6-3,-,once,TGTGCCAGCAGTCCCAATCTACAAGAGACCCAGTACTTC,CASSPNLQETQYF
TRBJ2-1,TRBV4-3,-,-,TGCGCCAGCAGCCAACGACAGCTCTTCAGTGAGCAGTTCTTC,CASSQRQLFSEQFF
TRBJ2-5,TRBV20-1,TRBD1,many,TGCAGTGCCAGACAGGGTTCCGAGACCCAGTACTTC,CSARQGSETQYF
TRBJ2-3,TRBV7-2,TRBD2,many,TGTGCCAGCAGCCAACTAGCGGGATCGAATACGCAGTATTTT,CASSQLAGSNTQYF
TRBJ2-3,TRBV5-6,TRBD2,-,TGTGCCAGCAGCTTCTTTCCTAGCGGGAGAATGGATACGCAGTATTTT,CASSFFPSGRMDTQYF
TRBJ2-1,TRBV28,-,-,TGTGCCAGCAGTTTTCTCACGGGTAATGAGCAGTTCTTC,CASSFLTGNEQFF
TRBJ2-7,TRBV7-8,-,-,TGTGCCAGCAGCAGCCGGACCAACCCCTACGAGCAGTACTTC,CASSSRTNPYEQYF
TRBJ1-2,TRBV5-8,-,-,TGTGCCAGCAGCCCCCGCTTAGGGGCGGGAGGCTACACCTTC,CASSPRLGAGGYTF
TRBJ2-2,TRBV24-1,-,-,TGTGCCACCAGTGATTCCCCCCGTCCGGTCACCGGGGAGCTGTTTTTT,CATSDSPRPVTGELFF
TRBJ2-3,TRBV29-1,-,many,TGCAGCGTTGAAGGAATAACTAGCACAGATACGCAGTATTTT,CSVEGITSTDTQYF
TRBJ1-1,TRBV4-2,-,many,TGTGCCAGCAGCCAAGCTTTTTTAGGTAACACTGAAGCTTTCTTT,CASSQAFLGNTEAFF
TRBJ2-5,TRBV20-1,TRBD2,-,TGCAGTGCCATCGTCCCTAGCGGGAGTGGGGAGACCCAGTACTTC,CSAIVPSGSGETQYF
TRBJ2-7,TRBV7-2,-,-,TGTGCCAGCAGCCCCTCTTACTACGAGCAGTACTTC,CASSPSYYEQYF
TRBJ1-4,TRBV4-3,TRBD1,few,TGCGCCAGCAGCCAAGCCGGACAGGTTAATGAAAAACTGTTTTTT,CASSQAGQVNEKLFF
TRBJ1-5,TRBV20-1,TRBD1,-,TGCAGTGCTAGATTCGGGACAGAAAGTCAGCCCCAGCATTTT,CSARFGTESQPQHF
TRBJ2-7,TRBV2,-,-,TGTGCCAGCAGTGAATTAGGGGGACCCTCCTACGAGCAGTACTTC,CASSELGGPSYEQYF
TRBJ2-7,TRBV28,-,once,TGTCCCAGCAGAATCCAGCAGTTTTTGTCTCCGGGAGTTAGGCCAGGCGAGCAGTACTTC,CPSRIQQFLSPGVRPGEQYF
TRBJ2-1,TRBV7-9,-,few,TGTGCCAGCAGCGTTAGCGGAACCTACAATGAGCAGTTCTTC,CASSVSGTYNEQFF